This T cell receptor beta chain stems from a study of T cell repertoires in cytomegalovirus infection. Study-wide findings and caveats: Dominating the ex vivo response were TCR beta clonotypes that were CMV-specific and HLA-C-restricted.

The ends were cut back, 2 bases at V and 6 bases at J, with 7 bases in the middle. The CDR3 runs 11 residues. Germline assignment: CDR1 SQVTM and CDR2 ANQGSEA. In regard to this clonotype: Its antigen is as yet unknown.

TCRdb reanalysed the reads using MiXCR and keeps one entry per CDR3 protein. The sample contains about 920,000 distinct CDR3 sequences, 31% of which appear only once. The sample consisted of cultured CD8+ T cells from PBMCs, taken from culture after CMV antigen stimulation. V gene TRBV29-1 combines with J gene TRBJ1-2; D gene ambiguous. This TCR was recovered from a human donor in good health (CMV status not recorded). Some clones in this sample may be carry-over from other donors' samples. Here the CDR3 reads CSVETRHGYTF. Here the CDR3 DNA reads TGCAGCGTTGAAACTAGGCATGGCTACACCTTC.